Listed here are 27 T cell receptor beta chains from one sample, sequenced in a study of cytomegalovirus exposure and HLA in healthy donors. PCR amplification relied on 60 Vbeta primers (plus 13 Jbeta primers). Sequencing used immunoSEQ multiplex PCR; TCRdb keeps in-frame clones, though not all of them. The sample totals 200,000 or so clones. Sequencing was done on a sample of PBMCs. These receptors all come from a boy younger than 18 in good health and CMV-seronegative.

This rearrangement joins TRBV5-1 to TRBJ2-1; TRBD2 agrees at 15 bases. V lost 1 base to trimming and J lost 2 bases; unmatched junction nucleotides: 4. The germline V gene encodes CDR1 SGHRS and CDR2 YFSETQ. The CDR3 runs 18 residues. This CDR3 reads CASSLRTSGGAAYNEQFF. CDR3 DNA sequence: TGCGCCAGCAGCTTGAGGACTAGCGGGGGGGCGGCCTACAATGAGCAGTTCTTC.

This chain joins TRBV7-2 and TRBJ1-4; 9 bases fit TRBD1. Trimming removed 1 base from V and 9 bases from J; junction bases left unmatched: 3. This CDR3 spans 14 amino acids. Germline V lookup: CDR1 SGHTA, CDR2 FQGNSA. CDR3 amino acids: CASSLETGGQKLFF. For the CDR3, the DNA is TGTGCCAGCAGCTTAGAAACAGGGGGCCAAAAACTGTTTTTT. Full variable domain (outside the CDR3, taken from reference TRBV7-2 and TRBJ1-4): GAGVSQSPSNKVTEKGKDVELRCDPISGHTALYWYRQSLGQGLEFLIYFQGNSAPDKSGLPSDRFSAERTGGSVSTLTIQRTQQEDSAVYLCASSLETGGQKLFFGSGTQLSVL.

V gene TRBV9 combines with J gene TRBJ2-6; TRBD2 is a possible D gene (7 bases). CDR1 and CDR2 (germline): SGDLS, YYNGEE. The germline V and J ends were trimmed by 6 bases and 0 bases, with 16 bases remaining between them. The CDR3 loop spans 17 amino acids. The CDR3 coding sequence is TGTGCCAGCACCCGTAGGGGGGGAACCTCTGGGGCCAACGTCCTGACTTTC. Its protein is CASTRRGGTSGANVLTF.

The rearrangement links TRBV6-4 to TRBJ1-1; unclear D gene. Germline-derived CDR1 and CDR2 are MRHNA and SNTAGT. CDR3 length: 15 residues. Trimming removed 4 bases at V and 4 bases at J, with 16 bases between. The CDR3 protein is CASSVAKRLGTEAFF. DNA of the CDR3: TGTGCCAGCAGTGTGGCAAAGAGACTGGGCACTGAAGCTTTCTTT.

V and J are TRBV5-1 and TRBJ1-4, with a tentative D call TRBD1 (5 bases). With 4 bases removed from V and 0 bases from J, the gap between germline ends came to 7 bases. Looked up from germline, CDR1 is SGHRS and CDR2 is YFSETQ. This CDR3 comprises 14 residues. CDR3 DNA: TGCGCCAGCAGCGGGGGGTCAACTAATGAAAAACTGTTTTTT. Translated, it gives CASSGGSTNEKLFF.

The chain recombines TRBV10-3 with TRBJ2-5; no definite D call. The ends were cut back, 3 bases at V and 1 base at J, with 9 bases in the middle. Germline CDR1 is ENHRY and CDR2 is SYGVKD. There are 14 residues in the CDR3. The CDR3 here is CAISDNQIQETQYF. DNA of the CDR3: TGTGCCATCAGTGATAATCAGATCCAAGAGACCCAGTACTTC.

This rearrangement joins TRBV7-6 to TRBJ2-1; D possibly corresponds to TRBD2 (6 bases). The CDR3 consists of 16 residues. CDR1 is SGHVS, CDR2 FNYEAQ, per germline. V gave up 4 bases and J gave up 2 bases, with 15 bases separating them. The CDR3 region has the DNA TGTGCCAGCAGCTATCTTGGTGGCGGGACCTACAATGAGCAGTTCTTC. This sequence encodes CASSYLGGGTYNEQFF.

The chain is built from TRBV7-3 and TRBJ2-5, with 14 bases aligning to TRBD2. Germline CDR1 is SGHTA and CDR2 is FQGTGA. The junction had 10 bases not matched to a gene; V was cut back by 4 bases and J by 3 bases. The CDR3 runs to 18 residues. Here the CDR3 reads CASSSRVPGLAGEETQYF. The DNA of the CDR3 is TGTGCCAGCAGCTCCAGGGTCCCGGGACTAGCGGGGGAAGAGACCCAGTACTTC. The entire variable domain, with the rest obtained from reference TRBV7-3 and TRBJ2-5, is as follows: GAGVSQTPSNKVTEKGKYVELRCDPISGHTALYWYRQSLGQGPEFLIYFQGTGAADDSGLPNDRFFAVRPEGSVSTLKIQRTERGDSAVYLCASSSRVPGLAGEETQYFGPGTRLLVL.

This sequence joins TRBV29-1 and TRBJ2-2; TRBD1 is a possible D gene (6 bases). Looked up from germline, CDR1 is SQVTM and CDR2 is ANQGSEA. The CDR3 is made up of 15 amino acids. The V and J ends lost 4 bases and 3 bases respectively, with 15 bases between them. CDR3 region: CSVVSGQIDTGELFF. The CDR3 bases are TGCAGCGTTGTTTCCGGACAGATCGACACCGGGGAGCTGTTTTTT.

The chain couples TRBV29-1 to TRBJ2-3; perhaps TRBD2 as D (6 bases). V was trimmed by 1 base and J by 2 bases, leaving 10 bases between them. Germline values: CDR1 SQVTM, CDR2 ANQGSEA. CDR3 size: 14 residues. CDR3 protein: CSVEGGGFTDTQYF. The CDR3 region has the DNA TGCAGCGTTGAAGGAGGAGGGTTCACAGATACGCAGTATTTT.

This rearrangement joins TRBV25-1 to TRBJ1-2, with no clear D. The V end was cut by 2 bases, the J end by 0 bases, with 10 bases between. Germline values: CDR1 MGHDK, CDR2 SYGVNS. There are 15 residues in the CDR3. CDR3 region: CASSELSTPNYGYTF. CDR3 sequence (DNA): TGTGCCAGCAGTGAACTCTCTACCCCTAACTATGGCTACACCTTC.

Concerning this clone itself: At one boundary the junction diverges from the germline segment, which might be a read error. The CDR3 DNA follows: TGTGCTAGCAGCCCGGCAGGGGGGCCGGGGACCCAGTACTTC. Residues: CASSPAGGPGTQYF. The chain joins TRBV7-7 to TRBJ2-5, with D maybe TRBD1 (7 bases). Germline CDR1 and CDR2: SSHAT and FNYEAQ (reference sequence). This CDR3 region has 14 residues.

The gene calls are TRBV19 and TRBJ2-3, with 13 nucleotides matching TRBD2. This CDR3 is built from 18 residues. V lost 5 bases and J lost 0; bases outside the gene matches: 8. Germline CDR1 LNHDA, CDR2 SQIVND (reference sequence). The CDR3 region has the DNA TGTGCCAGTAGTGGGGCCGGGACTAGCGGGGTTAGCACAGATACGCAGTATTTT. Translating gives CASSGAGTSGVSTDTQYF. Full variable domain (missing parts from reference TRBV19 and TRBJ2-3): DGGITQSPKYLFRKEGQNVTLSCEQNLNHDAMYWYRQDPGQGLRLIYYSQIVNDFQKGDIAEGYSVSREKKESFPLTVTSAQKNPTAFYLCASSGAGTSGVSTDTQYFGPGTRLTVL.

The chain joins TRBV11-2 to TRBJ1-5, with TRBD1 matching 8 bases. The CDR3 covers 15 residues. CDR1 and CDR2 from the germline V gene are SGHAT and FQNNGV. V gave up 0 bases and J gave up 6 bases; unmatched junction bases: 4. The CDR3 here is CASSLDPDRGQPQHF. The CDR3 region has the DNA TGTGCCAGCAGCTTAGATCCAGACAGGGGTCAGCCCCAGCATTTT.

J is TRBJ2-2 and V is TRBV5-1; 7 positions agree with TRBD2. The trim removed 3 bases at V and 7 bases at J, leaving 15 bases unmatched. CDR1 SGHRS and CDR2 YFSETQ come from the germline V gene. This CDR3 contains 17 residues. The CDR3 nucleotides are TGCGCCAGCAGCTCCAGCGGGACCTTGGGAACTCTCGGGGAGCTGTTTTTT. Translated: CASSSSGTLGTLGELFF.

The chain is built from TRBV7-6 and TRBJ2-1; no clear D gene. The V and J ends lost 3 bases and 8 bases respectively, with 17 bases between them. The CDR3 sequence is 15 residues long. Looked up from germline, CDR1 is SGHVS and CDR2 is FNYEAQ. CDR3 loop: CASSFPGMEKHEQFF. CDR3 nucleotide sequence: TGTGCCAGCAGCTTTCCGGGTATGGAGAAACATGAGCAGTTCTTC.

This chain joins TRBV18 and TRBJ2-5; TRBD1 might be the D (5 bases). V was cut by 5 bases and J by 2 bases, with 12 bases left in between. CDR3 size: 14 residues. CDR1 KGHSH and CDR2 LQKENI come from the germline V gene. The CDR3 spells CASSSQGQQETQYF. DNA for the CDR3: TGTGCCAGCTCATCGCAGGGTCAGCAAGAGACCCAGTACTTC.

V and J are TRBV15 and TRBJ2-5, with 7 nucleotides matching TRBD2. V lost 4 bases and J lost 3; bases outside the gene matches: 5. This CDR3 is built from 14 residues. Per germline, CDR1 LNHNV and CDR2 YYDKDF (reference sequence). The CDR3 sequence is CATSKGTSEETQYF. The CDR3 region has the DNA TGTGCCACCAGCAAGGGCACTAGCGAAGAGACCCAGTACTTC.

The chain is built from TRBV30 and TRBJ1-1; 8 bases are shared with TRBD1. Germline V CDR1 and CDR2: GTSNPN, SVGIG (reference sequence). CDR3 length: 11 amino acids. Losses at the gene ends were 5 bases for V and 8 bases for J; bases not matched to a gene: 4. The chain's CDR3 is CAWGQGAEAFF. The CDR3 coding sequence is TGTGCCTGGGGCCAGGGGGCGGAAGCTTTCTTT.

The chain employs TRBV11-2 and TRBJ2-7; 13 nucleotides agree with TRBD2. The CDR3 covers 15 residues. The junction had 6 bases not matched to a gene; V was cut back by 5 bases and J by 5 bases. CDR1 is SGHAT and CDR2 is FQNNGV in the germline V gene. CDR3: CASSPGLAGRNEQYF. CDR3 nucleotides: TGTGCCAGCAGCCCGGGACTAGCGGGGAGGAACGAGCAGTACTTC.

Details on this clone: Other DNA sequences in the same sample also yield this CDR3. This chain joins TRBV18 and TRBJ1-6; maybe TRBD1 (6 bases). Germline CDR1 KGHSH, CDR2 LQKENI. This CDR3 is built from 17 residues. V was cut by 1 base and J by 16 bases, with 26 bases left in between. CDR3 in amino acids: CASSPLAAGGAILSLHF. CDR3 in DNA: TGTGCCAGCTCACCACTTGCGGCGGGGGGCGCTATTCTGTCTCTCCACTTT.

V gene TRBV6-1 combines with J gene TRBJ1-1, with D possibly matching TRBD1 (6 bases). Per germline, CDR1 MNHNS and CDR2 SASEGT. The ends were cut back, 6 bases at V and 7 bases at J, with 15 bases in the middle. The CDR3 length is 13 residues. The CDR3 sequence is CASRPPGTIEAFF. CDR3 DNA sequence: TGTGCCAGCAGACCGCCTGGGACAATTGAAGCTTTCTTT.

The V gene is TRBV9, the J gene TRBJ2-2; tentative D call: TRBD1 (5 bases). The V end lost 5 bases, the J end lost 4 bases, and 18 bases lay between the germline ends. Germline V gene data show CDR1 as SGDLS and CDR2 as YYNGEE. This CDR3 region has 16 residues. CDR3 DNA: TGTGCCAGCAGTCTAGGCTGGGAAGGGGTCACCGGGGAGCTGTTTTTT. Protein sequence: CASSLGWEGVTGELFF.

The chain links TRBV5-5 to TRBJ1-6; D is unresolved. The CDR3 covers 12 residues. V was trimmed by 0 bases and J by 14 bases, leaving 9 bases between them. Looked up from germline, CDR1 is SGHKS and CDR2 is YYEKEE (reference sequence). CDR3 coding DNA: TGTGCCAGCAGCTTGGTGGTTGGAGCCCTCCACTTT. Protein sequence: CASSLVVGALHF. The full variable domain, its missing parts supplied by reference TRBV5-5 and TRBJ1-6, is DAGVTQSPTHLIKTRGQQVTLRCSPISGHKSVSWYQQVLGQGPQFIFQYYEKEERGRGNFPDRFSARQFPNYSSELNVNALLLGDSALYLCASSLVVGALHFGNGTRLTVT.

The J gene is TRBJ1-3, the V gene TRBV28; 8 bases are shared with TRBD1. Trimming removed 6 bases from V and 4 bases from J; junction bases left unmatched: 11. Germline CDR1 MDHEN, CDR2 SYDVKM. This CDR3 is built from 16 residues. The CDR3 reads CASRTSGGASGNTIYF. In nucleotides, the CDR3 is TGTGCCAGCAGGACCTCAGGGGGCGCGTCCGGAAACACCATATATTTT.

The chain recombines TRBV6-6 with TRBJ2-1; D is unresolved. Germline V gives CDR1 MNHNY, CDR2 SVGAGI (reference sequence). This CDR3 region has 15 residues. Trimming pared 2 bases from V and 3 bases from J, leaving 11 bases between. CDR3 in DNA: TGTGCCAGCAGTTACGTCCAGGCCCACTACAATGAGCAGTTCTTC. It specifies CASSYVQAHYNEQFF.

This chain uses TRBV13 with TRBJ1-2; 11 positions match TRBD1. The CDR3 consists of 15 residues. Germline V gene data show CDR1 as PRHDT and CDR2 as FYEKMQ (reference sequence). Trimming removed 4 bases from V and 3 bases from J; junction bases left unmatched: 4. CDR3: CASSSGGQGDYGYTF. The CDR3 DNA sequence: TGTGCCAGCAGCTCCGGGGGACAGGGGGACTATGGCTACACCTTC. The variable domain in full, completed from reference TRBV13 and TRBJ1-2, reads AAGVIQSPRHLIKEKRETATLKCYPIPRHDTVYWYQQGPGQDPQFLISFYEKMQSDKGSIPDRFSAQQFSDYHSELNMSSLELGDSALYFCASSSGGQGDYGYTFGSGTRLTVV.